The rows below give T cell receptor beta chains drawn from one sample of a study of T-cell memory formation after mild COVID-19. TCRdb analysed the 5' RACE reads with MiXCR anew, one entry per CDR3 protein. The sample carries about 620,000 distinct CDR3 sequences, about 20% recorded once. Sequenced sample: PBMCs or a T cell subset sorted from them (not recorded which). These receptors were collected from an adult woman who had mild COVID-19 (a few samples of this study predate the infection). Cell type and time point are not known. CDR3s include the opening cysteine and the closing phenylalanine or tryptophan. The D gene is left open where the match is weak. Clone size appears in some rows only: once, few, many, or a class for an expanded clone.

- | TRBJ1-1 | - | TRBV3-1 | CASSQGPALGHDTEAFF | TGTGCCAGCAGCCAAGGACCCGCGTTGGGGCATGACACTGAAGCTTTCTTT
few | TRBJ2-1 | - | TRBV12-3/TRBV12-4 | CASSFPTFF | TGTGCCAGCAGTTTTCCCACGTTCTTC
- | TRBJ2-3 | - | TRBV6-5 | CASSYRGGARTDTQYF | TGTGCCAGCAGTTACCGTGGGGGGGCCCGCACAGATACGCAGTATTTT
many | TRBJ2-2 | - | TRBV4-1 | CASSSPGGRGTGELFF | TGCGCCAGCAGCTCACCAGGCGGACGAGGCACCGGGGAGCTGTTTTTT
- | TRBJ2-5 | TRBD1 | TRBV3-1 | CASSHPGQIQETQYF | TGTGCCAGCAGCCATCCGGGACAGATTCAAGAGACCCAGTACTTC
few | TRBJ2-4 | - | TRBV19 | CASTPGTSGNIQYF | TGTGCCAGTACCCCGGGGACCTCAGGAAACATTCAGTACTTC
- | TRBJ2-7 | TRBD2 | TRBV30 | CAWSVGAGDEQYF | TGTGCCTGGAGTGTGGGCGCGGGAGACGAGCAGTACTTC
- | TRBJ2-3 | TRBD1 | TRBV12-3/TRBV12-4 | CASSFPGQGTPEGHTDTQYF | TGTGCCAGCAGTTTCCCGGGACAGGGGACACCAGAGGGACACACAGATACGCAGTATTTT
- | TRBJ2-1 | TRBD2 | TRBV18 | CASSPLVAGVGLDEQFF | TGTGCCAGCTCACCACTAGTAGCGGGAGTTGGTCTCGATGAGCAGTTCTTC
few | TRBJ1-2 | TRBD1 | TRBV2 | CASTRTGGNYGYTF | TGTGCCAGCACTCGTACAGGGGGCAACTATGGCTACACCTTC